Only one count was recorded for the clone carrying this TCR beta chain. The data belong to a study of OX40 agonist ivuxolimab in advanced cancers. The CDR3 runs 16 residues. Between the trimmed V and J ends, which lost 6 bases and 1 base, there was a span of 18 bases. Germline V CDR1 and CDR2: SEHNR, FQNEAQ (reference sequence). Data came from immunoSEQ multiplex PCR; TCRdb stores just in-frame clones and leaves some out. Of about 17,000 clones in the sample, roughly four fifths were seen once. This chain links TRBV7-9 with TRBJ1-1; a possible D gene is TRBD1 (5 bases). The material sequenced was CD4+ or CD8+ T cells sorted from blood, taken in a trial of the OX40 agonist ivuxolimab. This TCR was sampled from an adult with an advanced solid tumor such as melanoma, head and neck, liver or kidney cancer. The CDR3 DNA reads TGTGCCAGCAGGGCAGAGGGGTGGAATGGGAACACTGAAGCTTTCTTT. The encoded protein is CASRAEGWNGNTEAFF. Drawing the rest from reference TRBV7-9 and TRBJ1-1, the complete variable domain is DTGVSQNPRHKITKRGQNVTFRCDPISEHNRLYWYRQTLGQGPEFLTYFQNEAQLEKSRLLSDRFSAERPKGSFSTLEIQRTEQGDSAMYLCASRAEGWNGNTEAFFGQGTRLTVV.